This TCR beta chain was sequenced for a study of blood T cell repertoires in COVID-19. Study details: PBMCs, B-cell-depleted T cells, or T cells provided the cDNA or gDNA that made up the material.

In the original processing: Quantification of nucleated cells was approximated via reference gene primer amplification. Produced via immunoSEQ multiplex PCR; TCRdb's table is partial and in-frame only. V and J calls and clone size are given by that table; D and trimming were obtained from the DNA. The table lists approximately 250,000 clones, 65% to 90% of them singletons, with under 2.5% in the top ten. Losses at the gene ends were 3 bases for V and 4 bases for J; bases not matched to a gene: 10. The V gene's germline CDR1 is WNHNN and CDR2 SYGVQD (reference sequence). This CDR3 is built from 17 residues.

The sequencing input was peripheral blood. The sequence came from a man aged 25-45 years with active or convalescent COVID-19. The chain couples TRBV10-1 to TRBJ2-1, with 9 bases aligning to TRBD1. CDR3 sequence: CASSESYGTGLYNEQFF. CDR3 nucleotide sequence: TGCGCCAGCAGTGAAAGCTACGGGACAGGGCTGTACAATGAGCAGTTCTTC.